This TCR beta chain appears in the sequencing data of a study of OX40 agonist ivuxolimab in advanced cancers. Study context: Ivuxolimab, an agonist antibody against OX40 (CD134), was given to patients. Partial responses were achieved by three patients, one with hepatocellular carcinoma and two with cutaneous melanoma. Study-level results: Certain nonresponders additionally had low normalized T-cell clonal expansion.

Deletions cut 5 bases from V and 0 bases from J, with 2 bases between. The V gene's germline CDR1 is ENHRY and CDR2 SYGVKD. The CDR3 spans 12 residues. This table comes from immunoSEQ multiplex PCR, and its TCRdb copy is limited to in-frame clones, with some not included. The table lists under 9,000 clones, around three quarters of them singletons. On this clone: Its antigen is unknown.

The clonotype comes from an adult with an advanced solid tumor such as melanoma, head and neck, liver or kidney cancer. This chain joins TRBV10-3 and TRBJ1-5; D is undetermined. The sample consisted of CD4+ or CD8+ T cells sorted from blood, taken in a trial of the OX40 agonist ivuxolimab. The CDR3 bases are TGTGCCATCAGTAGTAGCAATCAGCCCCAGCATTTT. It translates to CAISSSNQPQHF.